The source of this T cell receptor beta chain is a study of T-cell memory formation after mild COVID-19. This clonotype occurred a few times. Its antigen remains unknown. Study-wide points: Whereas later expanders leaned CD4+, clones contracting day 15 to 85 showed a balanced CD4/CD8 makeup. That cross-reactive memory joined was suggested by some responding clones appearing in pre-infection memory. Among contracting clones, CD4+ were mainly CM/EM and CD8+ enriched in EMRA.

5'RACE with constant-segment primers yielded barcoded, UMI-tagged TCR alpha and TCR beta cDNA libraries. TCRdb reanalysed the 5' RACE reads using MiXCR and keeps one entry per CDR3 protein. The profile shows around 340,000 distinct CDR3 sequences, roughly 21% of them singletons. This clonotype originated in an adult woman who had mild COVID-19 (a few samples of this study predate the infection). Cell type and time point are not known. The sequenced material came from PBMCs or a T cell subset sorted from them (not recorded which).

The CDR3, as DNA: TGTGCCAGCAGTTGGAGGGGATATAACACTGAAGCTTTCTTT. The encoded protein is CASSWRGYNTEAFF. The chain combines TRBV12-3 or TRBV12-4 with TRBJ1-1; TRBD1 might be the D (5 bases). Trimming cost V 4 bases and J 2 bases, with 11 bases left between them. The CDR3 is 14 residues long.